This T cell receptor beta chain was captured in a study of OX40 agonist ivuxolimab in advanced cancers. For the study in its entirety: Ivuxolimab was an agonistic, fully human IgG2 monoclonal antibody directed against OX40 (CD134), a costimulatory receptor. Intravenous ivuxolimab was administered to patients every 2 weeks at six dose levels: 0.01, 0.1, 0.3, 1.5, 3 and 10 mg/kg. Of the 50 to 55 dose-escalation patients, hepatocellular carcinoma was present in approximately 20, melanoma in around 15, renal cell carcinoma in 9 and head and neck cancer in 9. A male proportion of roughly 80% and a mean age of 60 years, ranging from roughly 23 to 80, were recorded for the dose-escalation cohort. Patients were allowed to have had prior anti-PD-1, anti-PD-L1 or anti-CTLA-4 therapy, and 30% to 50% of the dose-escalation patients had previously received checkpoint inhibitors. Three dose-escalation patients achieved partial responses, one with hepatocellular carcinoma and two with cutaneous melanoma. Peripheral TCRbeta sequencing aimed to test whether ivuxolimab altered TCR sequence diversity and caused clonal T-cell expansion. The paper describes the monotherapy dose-escalation part (N ≈ 52 patients) of the phase I trial of ivuxolimab.

Remarks on this clone: Its binding antigen is unknown. Qualities for individual bases were not recorded, and no much larger clone is one base off.

The trial excluded patients who had a history of autoimmune disease or were on systemic immunosuppression. In every dose cohort, peripheral blood was drawn for TCR sequencing at baseline, cycle 4 day 1, and cycle 7 day 1. Samples came from an open-label, multicenter, first-in-human phase I dose-escalation trial of ivuxolimab. Adults with locally advanced or metastatic melanoma, renal cell carcinoma, hepatocellular carcinoma or head and neck squamous cell carcinoma were enrolled in the trial. Before TCR sequencing, CD4+ and CD8+ T cells were separately sorted from peripheral blood. To sequence the TCRbeta CDR3 region, genomic DNA was isolated from the sorted cells. The immunoSEQ Assay was used to sequence the TCRbeta CDR3 regions. Imported from immuneACCESS, the table was reduced by TCRdb to in-frame sequences with V and J called. These copies leave out some clones; in studies compared against another copy, an unresolved V gene accounts for under half, and the cause of the remainder is not known. Recorded for this sample are approximately 42,000 clones; over 75% of them occurred a single time. The ten largest clones add up to more than 15% of the sample.

The research as a whole found: At doses from 0.1 to 3.0 mg/kg, clonal expansion was seen in both CD4+ and CD8+ blood T cells between baseline and week 6. The antigen specificity of the clonally expanded peripheral T cells was not determined. On average, CD8+ T cells showed more expanded clones than CD4+ T cells after ivuxolimab. In the 0.1-3.0 mg/kg groups, partial responders had among the lowest normalized peripheral clonal expansion, particularly in CD8+ T cells. Low levels of normalized T-cell clonal expansion were also seen in some nonresponding patients.

The CDR3 goes from the cysteine to the phenylalanine over 12 residues. Only the CDR3 DNA stays, 36 bases, in frame from base 1. CDR1 SGDLS and CDR2 YYNGEE were looked up in the germline V gene. A distance of 5 bases separates the germline ends of V and J, which lose 3 bases and 4 bases respectively. Material: CD4+ or CD8+ T cells sorted from blood, obtained in a trial of the OX40 agonist ivuxolimab. Recombination linked TRBV9 to TRBJ1-3, with the D segment identity uncertain. The TCR sequence derives from an adult with an advanced solid tumor such as melanoma, head and neck, liver or kidney cancer. Read as DNA, the sequence is TGTGCCAGCAGCGAGTGGGGAAACACCATATATTTT. This encodes CASSEWGNTIYF.